The TCR beta chain described here comes from a study of cytomegalovirus exposure and HLA in healthy donors. Whole-study findings and limits: Equally common other TCR beta chains were less clonally expanded than HLA-associated ones, a later analysis found. The productive fraction for most TCR beta V segments was about 87% or about 30% in an earlier analysis.

The CDR3 covers 10 residues. Trimming stripped 2 bases from V and 12 bases from J, with 8 bases between. As concerns this clone: As yet, its antigen is unknown.

Both 60 Vbeta primers and 13 Jbeta primers went into the PCR. The table came from immunoSEQ multiplex PCR; TCRdb's copy has only in-frame clones and leaves some out. The top ten clones hold 1.2% of a sample with approximately 91,000 clones, under 75% of them seen once. This receptor was identified in a female donor in good health and CMV-seronegative. The J gene is TRBJ1-2, the V gene TRBV5-3; maybe TRBD1 (5 bases). TRBV5-3 is annotated as an ORF whose role is uncertain. The sequencing sample was made of PBMCs. For the CDR3, the DNA is TGTGCCAGAAGCTTTTCCAGGGACACCTTC. Amino acids: CARSFSRDTF.